The rows below give T cell receptor beta chains drawn from one sample of a study of cytomegalovirus exposure and HLA in healthy donors. The data were produced by immunoSEQ multiplex PCR, yet TCRdb's version contains in-frame clones alone and is incomplete. The sample includes under 200,000 clones, less than 90% of them seen just once. The specimen sequenced was PBMCs. The receptor source for this set is a woman in her forties or fifties in good health and CMV-seropositive. CDR3s include the opening cysteine and the closing phenylalanine or tryptophan. D genes are given only for firm matches. Rows may omit the clone size; those that give it use once, few, many or a size class.

j_call clone_size d_call v_call cdr3_nt cdr3_aa
TRBJ1-1 NA NA TRBV11-1 TGTGCCAGCAGCTTCGGGGGTTGGGGTACTGAAGCTTTCTTT CASSFGGWGTEAFF
TRBJ1-6 NA NA TRBV6-1 TGTGCCAGCAGCCCTAAGGAGCTTAATTCACCCCTCCACTTT CASSPKELNSPLHF
TRBJ2-7 NA TRBD1 TRBV2 TGTGCCAGCACCCCGAGGTCGACAGGGGCCCCGGGGTACTTC CASTPRSTGAPGYF
TRBJ2-2 once NA TRBV19 TGTGCCAGTAGTAGGGGCAGGGCCAACACCGGGGAGCTGTTTTTT CASSRGRANTGELFF
TRBJ1-2 few TRBD1 TRBV6-5 TGTGCCAGCAGTTACTTCAGGGGGGCTGGCTACACCTTC CASSYFRGAGYTF
TRBJ1-1 few NA TRBV5-4 TGTGCCAGCAGCTTTTGGGGCATGAACACTGAAGCTTTCTTT CASSFWGMNTEAFF
TRBJ2-3 NA TRBD1 TRBV9 TGTGCCAGCAGCGTAGTTGTAGGGGGCTCAGATACGCAGTATTTT CASSVVVGGSDTQYF
TRBJ2-6 NA NA TRBV27 TGTGCCAGCAGTCCTTACTCTGGGGCCAACGTCCTGACTTTC CASSPYSGANVLTF
TRBJ2-7 NA NA TRBV6-5 TGTGCCAGCAGTTACCGTCGGGGGGCATCCTACGAGCAGTACTTC CASSYRRGASYEQYF
TRBJ1-2 NA TRBD1 TRBV6-5 TGTGCCAGCAGATACAGACAGGGGAACTATGGCTACACCTTC CASRYRQGNYGYTF
TRBJ1-3 NA NA TRBV9 TGTGCCAGCAGCGAGAGGCTTGCTGGAAACACCATATATTTT CASSERLAGNTIYF
TRBJ2-1 NA TRBD2 TRBV11-3 TGTGCCAGCAGCATGCTAGCGGGAGGAAGCAATGAGCAGTTCTTC CASSMLAGGSNEQFF
TRBJ1-1 NA NA TRBV11-2 TGTGCCAGCAGCTTAACGGGAGGGAACACTGAAGCTTTCTTT CASSLTGGNTEAFF
TRBJ2-2 NA NA TRBV7-3 TGTGCCAGCAGCCCCCCGGGCACCGGGGAGCTGTTTTTT CASSPPGTGELFF
TRBJ2-7 NA NA TRBV11-2 TGTGCCAGCAGCTTAGACGGACTCTACGAGCAGTACTTC CASSLDGLYEQYF
TRBJ2-1 once TRBD2 TRBV11-1 TGTGCCAGCAGCCCGGGACTAGGGTACAATGAGCAGTTCTTC CASSPGLGYNEQFF
TRBJ2-4 NA NA TRBV4-3 TGCGCCAGCAGCCAAGATAGCAGCGACCGGAACATTCAGTACTTC CASSQDSSDRNIQYF
TRBJ1-2 NA NA TRBV27 TGTGCCAGCAGTTCGGGCAGGGCAGGCCTTAGGACCTTC CASSSGRAGLRTF
TRBJ2-1 NA NA TRBV29-1 TGCAGCGCCCGGACTACCGGATCCTACAATGAGCAGTTCTTC CSARTTGSYNEQFF
TRBJ1-2 NA NA TRBV4-3 TGCGCCAGCAGCCAAGACACAGGTTTCGGAGGCTACACCTTC CASSQDTGFGGYTF
TRBJ1-1 NA NA TRBV25-1 TGTGCCAGCAGTGACACGGGGGTCTACACTGAAGCTTTCTTT CASSDTGVYTEAFF
TRBJ2-7 NA TRBD2 TRBV6-6 TGTGCCAGCAGTTACCTTAGCGGGGGGTCCTCCTACGAGCAGTACTTC CASSYLSGGSSYEQYF
TRBJ2-5 NA TRBD2 TRBV9 TGTGCCAGCAGCCCAGGACTAGCGGGTATTCAAGAGACCCAGTACTTC CASSPGLAGIQETQYF
TRBJ1-5 NA NA TRBV7-9 TGTGCCAGCAGCTCCATTGGCAATCAGCCCCAGCATTTT CASSSIGNQPQHF
TRBJ2-1 once NA TRBV7-2 TGTGCCAGCAGATCTCACGGGGGAGGTCCCTACAATGAGCAGTTCTTC CASRSHGGGPYNEQFF
TRBJ2-7 NA NA TRBV18 TGTGCCAGCTCACCACAGCAATACGAGCAGTACTTC CASSPQQYEQYF
TRBJ2-1 NA TRBD2 TRBV14 TGTGCCAGCAGCCGGAGACTAGCGGCCGTGGTAAATGAGCAGTTCTTC CASSRRLAAVVNEQFF
TRBJ2-1 few TRBD2 TRBV4-3 TGCGCCAGCAGCCAGGACGGGACTAGCGGGGGGGCCAGAGAGCAGTTCTTC CASSQDGTSGGAREQFF
TRBJ1-2 few NA TRBV4-2 TGTGCCAGCAGCCAAGTGGGGACAACGAATGGCTACACCTTC CASSQVGTTNGYTF
TRBJ2-1 NA NA TRBV6-5 TGTGCCAGCAGGAGGACTTCCCTCTCCTACAATGAGCAGTTCTTC CASRRTSLSYNEQFF
TRBJ2-7 NA TRBD2 TRBV18 TGTGCCAGCTCACCATGGTCTAGCGGGAGGGGATTATTAACCGTCTACGAGCAGTACTTC CASSPWSSGRGLLTVYEQYF
TRBJ2-7 NA NA TRBV6-5 TGTGCCAGCAGTTACTCGAGTACCGGTCTCTACGAGCAGTACTTC CASSYSSTGLYEQYF
TRBJ2-1 NA NA TRBV7-2 TGTGCCAGCAGCTCACGCGCGGGCAATGAGCAGTTCTTC CASSSRAGNEQFF
TRBJ1-5 NA NA TRBV27 TGTGCCAGCACCAGGACCGGGGGCAATCAGCCCCAGCATTTT CASTRTGGNQPQHF
TRBJ1-1 NA TRBD1 TRBV9 TGTGCCAGCAGCATACAGGGGACAGGGACTGAAGCTTTCTTT CASSIQGTGTEAFF
TRBJ2-6 NA NA TRBV7-3 TGTGCCAGCAGCTTATGGGCCCCTTTCTCTGGGGCCAACGTCCTGACTTTC CASSLWAPFSGANVLTF
TRBJ2-7 NA NA TRBV4-1 TGCGCCAGCAGCGTACAGGGACACCCTCTCTCCTACGAGCAGTACTTC CASSVQGHPLSYEQYF
TRBJ2-5 NA TRBD2 TRBV7-2 TGTGCCAGCAGCTTACGAATAGCGGGATTGTTAGAGACCCAGTACTTC CASSLRIAGLLETQYF
TRBJ2-5 NA TRBD1 TRBV11-2 TGTGCCAGCAGCCGACAGGGGGCGGGGGGAAGAGAGACCCAGTACTTC CASSRQGAGGRETQYF
TRBJ2-7 few TRBD2 TRBV7-6 TGTGCCAGCAGCTTCACTAGCGGGACTCTAGCCTACGAGCAGTACTTC CASSFTSGTLAYEQYF
TRBJ2-7 NA NA TRBV4-2 TGTGCCAGCAGCCAATATGGGAGCGCCTACGAGCAGTACTTC CASSQYGSAYEQYF
TRBJ2-5 NA NA TRBV5-1 TGCGCCAGCAGTACCCGAGGGTCCCAAGAGACCCAGTACTTC CASSTRGSQETQYF
TRBJ2-3 once NA TRBV5-1 TGCGCCAGCAGCCTGGGTTGGGCATTTCGTGTGGATACGCAGTATTTT CASSLGWAFRVDTQYF
TRBJ1-2 NA NA TRBV30 TGTGCCTGGGGAAGGGACTCTTATGGCTACACCTTC CAWGRDSYGYTF
TRBJ2-7 NA TRBD1 TRBV4-3 TGCGCCAGCAGCCAAGATCTGGGACAGGCTTACGAGCAGTACTTC CASSQDLGQAYEQYF
TRBJ1-3 NA TRBD1 TRBV7-2 TGTGCCAGCAGCTTAGAAGACAGGGCTGGAAACACCATATATTTT CASSLEDRAGNTIYF
TRBJ1-5 few TRBD1 TRBV7-2 TGTGCCAGCAGTACCGGGACAGGGGACAATCAGCCCCAGCATTTT CASSTGTGDNQPQHF
TRBJ1-4 NA NA TRBV28 TGTGCCAGCAGGATAACAGGGATCGGTGAAAAACTGTTTTTT CASRITGIGEKLFF
TRBJ2-5 NA NA TRBV7-9 TGTGCCAGCAGCTTAGCGGCTTTCGCTGAACTGCGGCTGGGAGAGACCCAGTACTTC CASSLAAFAELRLGETQYF